This T cell receptor (beta chain) was identified in a study of breast tumors, draining lymph nodes, adjacent tissues (dated by TCRdb to 2016 to 2017). With respect to the entire study: TCR beta repertoires were compared across tumor, adjacent nontumor tissue and axillary lymph nodes obtained from breast cancer patients. In human breast cancer, the study set out to assess how tumor, surrounding tissue and draining lymph node repertoires relate to one another and whether T cells might be exchanged between them.

The study at large found these results: The study presented the conclusion that tumor T cells originate in lymph nodes as consistent with a hypothesis, not as something directly demonstrated. The similarity between tumor and nontumor tissue repertoires was significantly greater in luminal-like breast cancer than in basal-like breast cancer. T-cell repertoire diversity in tumors was found to be lower than in lymph nodes but higher than in nontumor tissue, and preferential V and J gene usage was observed. The data were considered consistent with the idea that most tumor T cells come from the lymph node and then expand in tumor tissue.

The lymph node samples were taken from the axillary draining lymph nodes of breast cancer patients. The germline V gene specifies SGHTA as CDR1 and FQGNSA as CDR2. Taken from cysteine to phenylalanine, the CDR3 has 16 residues. Only the CDR3 region is kept as DNA, spanning 48 bases read in frame from base 1. The data were produced on an Illumina HiSeq 2000. TCR beta chain libraries were generated through multiplex PCR amplification. High-throughput sequencing was used to analyze the amplified TCR beta chain products. TCRdb itself trimmed the public reads at Q25 with fastp, ran MiXCR and retained productive beta chains. Merged by CDR3 protein, the rows form single entries marked with the most common genes and DNA. The sample table shows around 150,000 distinct CDR3 sequences, and under 25% are seen once. Roughly 2.6% of the sample lies in the top ten. This clonotype is a singleton in its sample. The clone's antigen remains unknown. With a much larger clone just one base away, this may be a read error.

The sequence derives from a female donor with breast cancer. Some clones in this sample may be carry-over from other donors' samples. Recombination linked TRBV7-2 to TRBJ2-2; the D segment could be TRBD2, given 5 matching bases. Input material: axillary lymph node tissue. The sequenced DNA is TGTGCCAGCAGCTTAGGCCCTATTGGCGGAACCGGGGAGCCGTTTTTT. Its coded protein is CASSLGPIGGTGEPFF.